This TCR beta chain was observed in a study of T cell repertoires in cytomegalovirus infection. Looked up from germline, CDR1 is SGHNT and CDR2 is YYREEE (reference sequence). This CDR3 has 13 amino acids. The V gene lost 4 bases and the J gene lost 10 bases, with 17 bases spanning the gap. MiXCR, applied by TCRdb to the reads, yields one record per CDR3 protein. The data contain fewer than 550,000 distinct CDR3 sequences, about 33% of them seen just once; the ten biggest clones take up around 13%. The chain combines TRBV5-4 with TRBJ1-1; perhaps TRBD1 as D (6 bases). The source of this sequence is a human donor in good health (CMV status not recorded). Some clones in this sample may be carry-over from other donors' samples. The sample consisted of PBMCs. The CDR3 protein is CASSPEQGRGAFF. The CDR3 DNA follows: TGTGCCAGCAGCCCGGAACAGGGTCGGGGAGCTTTCTTT.